The 16 T cell receptor beta chains presented below share a single source sample, sequenced in a study of blood T cell repertoires in COVID-19. Libraries were prepared by immunoSEQ multiplex PCR; TCRdb keeps only in-frame clonotypes and omits some of them. Seen here are about 98,000 clones, about four fifths observed once, and the top ten hold roughly a quarter. The sequencing input was peripheral blood. The receptors were sampled from a man in his sixties or seventies with acute or convalescent COVID-19.

This rearrangement joins TRBV5-1 to TRBJ2-6; the D gene is possibly TRBD2 (5 bases). Germline V gene lookup returns CDR1 SGHRS and CDR2 YFSETQ. The CDR3 sequence is 14 residues long. V was trimmed by 5 bases and J by 2 bases, leaving 8 bases between them. The CDR3 nucleotides read TGCGCCAGCAGTTGGGGAGCTGGGGCCAACGTCCTGACTTTC. This codes for CASSWGAGANVLTF.

This clone has only one observation. The chain employs TRBV15 and TRBJ2-5; 8 bases match TRBD1. Germline CDR1 LNHNV, CDR2 YYDKDF (reference sequence). V dropped 5 bases and J dropped 5; count of bases not matched to a gene: 10. The CDR3 covers 15 residues. This CDR3 is CATSSLDRGGETQYF. CDR3 nucleotide sequence: TGTGCCACCAGCTCCCTAGACAGGGGTGGGGAGACCCAGTACTTC.

The rearrangement joins TRBV6-5 to TRBJ2-1; 9 bases align to TRBD2. V was clipped by 5 bases and J by 6 bases; unmatched bases: 8. Germline CDR1 reads MNHEY; CDR2 reads SVGAGI. This CDR3 has 15 amino acids. The CDR3 DNA reads TGTGCCAGCAGTCCGGTGGCGGGAGGGCTCAATGAGCAGTTCTTC. It yields the protein CASSPVAGGLNEQFF.

The chain uses TRBV19 and TRBJ2-1; 10 nucleotides agree with TRBD1. Germline V gene lookup returns CDR1 LNHDA and CDR2 SQIVND (reference sequence). CDR3 length: 15 residues. Losses at the gene ends were 5 bases for V and 4 bases for J; bases not matched to a gene: 5. The CDR3 sequence is CASSPRDRGYNEQFF. CDR3 nucleotide sequence: TGTGCCAGTAGTCCCCGGGACAGGGGTTACAATGAGCAGTTCTTC.

This clone has just one count. J is TRBJ1-1 and V is TRBV30; D gene uncertain. The CDR3 extends over 16 amino acids. Germline assignment: CDR1 GTSNPN and CDR2 SVGIG (reference sequence). V was pared by 2 bases and J by 0 bases, with 16 bases between. The CDR3 region has the DNA TGTGCCTGGAGTCTTATGAGGGTACGCCTGAACACTGAAGCTTTCTTT. Amino acid sequence: CAWSLMRVRLNTEAFF. The full variable domain, in which reference TRBV30 and TRBJ1-1 provide the parts outside the CDR3, is SQTIHQWPATLVQPVGSPLSLECTVEGTSNPNLYWYRQAAGRGLQLLFYSVGIGQISSEVPQNLSASRPQDRQFILSSKKLLLSDSGFYLCAWSLMRVRLNTEAFFGQGTRLTVV.

This clone was found a few times. The chain combines TRBV5-1 with TRBJ2-7; D might be TRBD2 (6 bases). Trimming pared 4 bases from V and 7 bases from J, leaving 27 bases between. Per the germline V gene, CDR1 is SGHRS and CDR2 is YFSETQ. The CDR3 length is 17 residues. The CDR3 reads CASSQNTGSPRAGEQYF. As DNA, the CDR3 is TGCGCCAGCAGCCAAAACACCGGGAGCCCCCGGGCAGGGGAGCAGTACTTC.

This sequence joins TRBV1 and TRBJ2-1; the tabulated D call, TRBD1, remains unverified against the DNA. TRBV1 is a documented pseudogene. This CDR3 has 20 residues. The CDR3 coding sequence is TGCACCAGCAGCCAAGATAACCTTGTAGGGCGGGACAGGCGGAACAATGAGCAGTTCTTC. This gives the protein CTSSQDNLVGRDRRNNEQFF.

The chain couples TRBV5-1 to TRBJ1-5, with D hard to call. V dropped 0 bases and J dropped 11 bases, with 18 bases sitting between them. The CDR3 totals 15 residues. From germline, CDR1 is SGHRS and CDR2 YFSETQ. CDR3 nucleotide sequence: TGCGCCAGCAGCTTGGACAGTCCCTATGTTTCGACCCAGCATTTT. Translation: CASSLDSPYVSTQHF.

V usage is TRBV15 and J usage is TRBJ2-7, with D hard to call. Germline CDR1 reads LNHNV; CDR2 reads YYDKDF (reference sequence). CDR3 length equals 14 residues. Between the trimmed V and J ends, which lost 5 bases and 13 bases, there was a span of 24 bases. As DNA, the CDR3 is TGTGCCACCAGCCCTTCTCAAAGTAGGCGGCCCCCTTACTTC. Translation gives CATSPSQSRRPPYF. Using reference TRBV15 and TRBJ2-7 for the parts outside the CDR3, the full variable domain is DAMVIQNPRYQVTQFGKPVTLSCSQTLNHNVMYWYQQKSSQAPKLLFHYYDKDFNNEADTPDNFQSRRPNTSFCFLDIRSPGLGDTAMYLCATSPSQSRRPPYFGPGTRLTVT.

This clone was counted between two and nine times. This chain connects TRBV15 to TRBJ2-7; 13 nucleotides agree with TRBD2. The J segment lost 5 bases and the V segment lost 5 bases, leaving 12 bases of the junction unmatched. This CDR3 spans 17 amino acids. CDR1 is LNHNV, CDR2 YYDKDF, per germline (reference sequence). In DNA form, the CDR3 reads TGTGCCACCAGCCATCGACTAGCGGGAGGAAGAGCAGACGAGCAGTACTTC. Translated, it gives CATSHRLAGGRADEQYF.

The CDR3 nucleotides read TGTGCCAGCAGCCATCGGGGTTCAAACGGAAACACCATATATTTT. The encoded protein is CASSHRGSNGNTIYF. This chain joins TRBV5-4 and TRBJ1-3, with D hard to call. The V and J ends lost 4 bases and 4 bases respectively, with 15 bases between them. This CDR3 is 15 amino acids long. CDR1 SGHNT and CDR2 YYREEE come from the germline V gene (reference sequence).

This clone has just a few counts. The chain uses TRBV29-1 and TRBJ2-1; 7 bases line up with TRBD2. J lost 2 bases, V lost 3 bases, and 7 bases had no gene match. Germline V gene lookup returns CDR1 SQVTM and CDR2 ANQGSEA. CDR3 length equals 15 residues. CDR3 sequence reads: CSVDSSGTAYNEQFF. In DNA form, the CDR3 reads TGCAGCGTTGATTCTAGCGGAACCGCCTACAATGAGCAGTTCTTC.

The table lists this clone with a count of one. The chain has TRBV27 and TRBJ2-7; TRBD2 is a possible D gene (6 bases). Per the germline V gene, CDR1 is MNHEY and CDR2 is SMNVEV (reference sequence). V lost 8 bases, J lost 0 bases, and 14 bases lay in between. The CDR3 consists of 14 residues. DNA for the CDR3: TGTGCCAGCTCTGGAGGGGACCCCTCCTACGAGCAGTACTTC. Its protein product is CASSGGDPSYEQYF.

Concerning this clone itself: Mismatch with germline at one junction end may stem from a read error. The V and J genes are TRBV7-2 and TRBJ2-7; no clear D. The CDR3 sequence is 14 residues long. CDR1 SGHTA and CDR2 FQGNSA come from the germline V gene. CDR3 in DNA: TGTGCCAGCACCTTAAACATTCTTACCTACGAGCAGTACTTC. Its translation: CASTLNILTYEQYF.

The chain carries TRBV5-1 and TRBJ2-1; TRBD2 aligns across 10 bases. The CDR3 has 16 residues. Germline V gene data show CDR1 as SGHRS and CDR2 as YFSETQ. J was trimmed by 7 bases and V by 5 bases; bases with no gene match: 12. The CDR3 DNA is TGCGCCAGCAGTTCCGGGCTAGCGGGAGCCCATAATGAGCAGTTCTTC. Encoded protein: CASSSGLAGAHNEQFF.

J is TRBJ1-1 and V is TRBV19, with D possibly TRBD1 on 5 matching bases. Trimming left V 8 bases short and J 1 base short, with 11 bases between. Per germline, CDR1 LNHDA and CDR2 SQIVND (reference sequence). The CDR3 loop spans 13 amino acids. The CDR3 DNA sequence: TGTGCCAGTCGGCTTACAGGGAACACTGAAGCTTTCTTT. This codes for CASRLTGNTEAFF. Full variable domain (remainder filled in from reference TRBV19 and TRBJ1-1): DGGITQSPKYLFRKEGQNVTLSCEQNLNHDAMYWYRQDPGQGLRLIYYSQIVNDFQKGDIAEGYSVSREKKESFPLTVTSAQKNPTAFYLCASRLTGNTEAFFGQGTRLTVV.